Listed below are T cell receptor beta chains from one sample, sequenced in a study of graft-versus-host responses after intestinal transplantation. The repertoire was sequenced with immunoSEQ multiplex PCR; TCRdb's copy has only in-frame clones and lacks some. The table has some 77,000 clones, around 92% seen once. Material: PBMCs, obtained 98 days after intestinal transplantation. The receptors stem from a human patient who received an intestinal transplant, so some T cells may come from the graft donor. The CDR3 runs from the conserved cysteine through the conserved F or W. A D gene is named only where the DNA matches it firmly. Not all rows give a size; the values are once, few, many and, for expanded clones, a class.

clone size	V gene	D gene	J gene	CDR3 DNA	CDR3 protein
-	TRBV7-3	TRBD2	TRBJ2-5	TGTGCCAGCAGCCCCCAGCGCGGGAGCGAAACCCAGTACTTC	CASSPQRGSETQYF
once	TRBV6-5	-	TRBJ2-5	TGTGCCAGCAGTTACCTCGGACACCAAGAGACCCAGTACTTC	CASSYLGHQETQYF
-	TRBV2	TRBD1	TRBJ2-3	TGTGCCAGCAGTGGGGGACAGGGGGGAAACACAGATACGCAGTATTTT	CASSGGQGGNTDTQYF
-	TRBV29-1	TRBD1	TRBJ2-1	TGCAGCGTTGTCAAACAGGGGCAGTGGTCGTTCTTC	CSVVKQGQWSFF
-	TRBV6-6	-	TRBJ2-5	TGTGCCAGCAGTTACTCCCCGTACCAAGAGACCCAGTACTTC	CASSYSPYQETQYF
-	TRBV11-2	TRBD2	TRBJ2-5	TGTGCCAGCAGCTTCTCTGCGCTAGCGGGGGGGCCGGAGACCCAGTACTTC	CASSFSALAGGPETQYF
-	TRBV19	-	TRBJ2-1	TGTGCCAGTAGTCCCCGACAGGACGCCTACAATGAGCAGTTCTTC	CASSPRQDAYNEQFF
-	TRBV2	-	TRBJ2-7	TGTGCCAGCACCCGAACCCTTTACGAGCAGTACTTC	CASTRTLYEQYF
-	TRBV14	-	TRBJ1-5	TGTGCCAGCAGGCGTCCCGGGAGGGGAAATCAGCCCCAGCATTTT	CASRRPGRGNQPQHF
-	TRBV5-4	-	TRBJ1-2	TGTGCCAGCAGCTCGACAGTGGACTATGGCTACACCTTC	CASSSTVDYGYTF
-	TRBV4-1	TRBD1	TRBJ2-6	TGCGCCAGCAGGGAGGGGACAGGAGGCCCTGGGGCCAACGTCCTGACTTTC	CASREGTGGPGANVLTF
-	TRBV28	-	TRBJ1-2	TGTGCCAGCAGTCTCGATGGCTACACCTTC	CASSLDGYTF
-	TRBV6-5	-	TRBJ1-2	TGTGCCAGCAGTGAAGTTGGGCACTTATTAAGCTACACCTTC	CASSEVGHLLSYTF
-	TRBV4-3	TRBD1	TRBJ2-7	TGCGCCAGCAGCCAAGATCGACAGGGGGTCTACGAGCAGTACTTC	CASSQDRQGVYEQYF
-	TRBV7-6	-	TRBJ2-7	TGTGCCAGCAGCTTAGCGCTCATGTCCTACGAGCAGTACTTC	CASSLALMSYEQYF
-	TRBV4-2	-	TRBJ2-7	TGTGCCAGCAGCCAAGGAAACAGGGTTGAGTACGAGCAGTACTTC	CASSQGNRVEYEQYF
-	TRBV18	-	TRBJ2-7	TGTGCCAGCTTGAGAGCTGCAAACGAGGAGCAGTACTTC	CASLRAANEEQYF
-	TRBV29-1	-	TRBJ2-5	TGCAGCGTTGATTATGGAGAGACCCAGTACTTC	CSVDYGETQYF
-	TRBV7-9	-	TRBJ1-1	TGTGCCAGCAGCCCCCCAGGGACTGAAGCTTTCTTT	CASSPPGTEAFF
-	TRBV27	TRBD2	TRBJ2-3	TGTGCCAGCAAGTGGCTAGCGGGCACAGATACGCAGTATTTT	CASKWLAGTDTQYF
-	TRBV6-1	-	TRBJ2-5	TGTGCCAGCAGACTCCAAGAGACCCAGTACTTC	CASRLQETQYF
-	TRBV4-2	TRBD2	TRBJ2-7	TGTGCCAGCAGCCAAGAGGGGGGGACTAGCTACTACGAGCAGTACTTC	CASSQEGGTSYYEQYF
-	TRBV6-6	TRBD1	TRBJ1-2	TGTGCCAGCAGTTACTGGACAGGGAATGGCTACACCTTC	CASSYWTGNGYTF
-	TRBV2	TRBD1	TRBJ1-1	TGTGCCAGCAGTGAACGGTCAGGGGGCTTGAAGACTGAAGCTTTCTTT	CASSERSGGLKTEAFF
-	TRBV7-9	-	TRBJ1-2	TGTGCCAGCAGCTTAGCGGTCCGGGGGATAGGTGGCTACACCTTC	CASSLAVRGIGGYTF
-	TRBV7-9	TRBD2	TRBJ2-1	TGTGCCAGCAGCCTAACATCTAGCGGTTTGAGCTCCTACAATGAGCAGTTCTTC	CASSLTSSGLSSYNEQFF
-	TRBV14	TRBD2	TRBJ2-1	TGTGCCAGCAGCCAAGTCTCTAGCGGGAGATACAATGAGCAGTTCTTC	CASSQVSSGRYNEQFF
-	TRBV6-1	-	TRBJ2-7	TGTGCCAGCAGTGAAGGCGGCTCCTACGAGCAGTACTTC	CASSEGGSYEQYF